Presented here are 10 T cell receptor beta chains from one specimen sequenced in a study of identical twins. TCRdb redid the calling of the 5' RACE reads with MiXCR, one entry per CDR3 protein. The sample lists about 490,000 distinct CDR3 sequences; 13% to 15% were seen once. This same sample was also part of a study on yellow fever vaccine responses in identical twins.

Sequencing was performed on CD4+ T cells sorted from blood. The receptors were gathered from a woman between 18 and 29 years old in good health.

DNA of the CDR3: TGTGCCAGCAGTGCCATAGACGACCCTTACGAGCAGTACGTC. Translation gives CASSAIDDPYEQYV. V usage is TRBV6-1 and J usage is TRBJ2-7; D ambiguous. This CDR3 comprises 14 residues. V was cut by 4 bases and J by 4 bases, with 14 bases left in between. Germline V gene lookup returns CDR1 MNHNS and CDR2 SASEGT.

V gene TRBV19 combines with J gene TRBJ1-4; perhaps TRBD1 as D (6 bases). The CDR3 totals 14 residues. The V end was cut by 6 bases, the J end by 8 bases, with 16 bases between. Germline V gene lookup returns CDR1 LNHDA and CDR2 SQIVND (reference sequence). CDR3 sequence (DNA): TGTGCCAGTAGGAATCAGGGGACCGGCGAAAAACTGTTTTTT. Translating gives CASRNQGTGEKLFF.

This clonotype was detected a few times. The V and J genes are TRBV2 and TRBJ1-5; no firm D call. This CDR3 contains 14 residues. With 0 bases removed from V and 8 bases from J, the gap between germline ends came to 11 bases. The germline gives CDR1 SNHLY, CDR2 FYNNEI. CDR3 sequence: CASSEATRREPQHF. CDR3 bases: TGTGCCAGCAGTGAAGCTACACGACGGGAGCCCCAGCATTTT.

This chain links TRBV7-2 with TRBJ1-6, with D possibly being TRBD1 (6 bases). CDR1 SGHTA and CDR2 FQGNSA come from the germline V gene. The CDR3 is made up of 15 amino acids. The V and J ends lost 5 bases and 5 bases respectively, with 13 bases between them. DNA for the CDR3: TGTGCCAGCAGCCAAGGGGGGGGAAATAATTCACCCCTCCACTTT. It encodes CASSQGGGNNSPLHF.

The rearrangement uses TRBV7-3 and TRBJ2-7, with TRBD2 identical over 11 bases. This CDR3 region has 15 residues. CDR1 is SGHTA, CDR2 FQGTGA, per germline. With V trimmed by 6 bases and J by 4 bases, 8 bases remained unmatched. The CDR3 sequence is CASREGTSGPYEQYF. The CDR3 DNA sequence: TGTGCCAGCAGAGAAGGGACTAGCGGACCTTACGAGCAGTACTTC. Drawing the rest from reference TRBV7-3 and TRBJ2-7, the complete variable domain is GAGVSQTPSNKVTEKGKYVELRCDPISGHTALYWYRQSLGQGPEFLIYFQGTGAADDSGLPNDRFFAVRPEGSVSTLKIQRTERGDSAVYLCASREGTSGPYEQYFGPGTRLTVT.

This clonotype has only a few counts. This chain joins TRBV10-3 and TRBJ2-7, with 9 nucleotides matching TRBD1. The CDR3 spans 12 residues. V gave up 10 bases and J gave up 4 bases; unmatched junction bases: 5. Germline V lookup: CDR1 ENHRY, CDR2 SYGVKD. The CDR3 DNA sequence: TGTGCCACCAGACAGGGGGTTTACGAGCAGTACTTC. This codes for CATRQGVYEQYF.

This clonotype was seen only a few times. The CDR3 reads CASRPPGQGVRGRELFF. The CDR3 DNA reads TGTGCCAGCAGACCCCCGGGACAGGGGGTGAGGGGCCGGGAGCTGTTTTTT. The V and J genes are TRBV3-1 and TRBJ2-2; 11 bases line up with TRBD1. V lost 6 bases and J lost 9; bases outside the gene matches: 15. Germline lookup yields CDR1 LGHDT and CDR2 YNNKEL (reference sequence). The CDR3 is 17 amino acids.

This clonotype was picked up a small number of times. The chain employs TRBV20-1 and TRBJ1-5, with D possibly matching TRBD1 (5 bases). Trimming took off 4 bases at V and 3 bases at J, with 10 bases between the two ends. The CDR3 loop spans 13 amino acids. Per the germline V gene, CDR1 is DFQATT and CDR2 is SNEGSKA (reference sequence). The CDR3 spells CSATHRFNQPQHF. As DNA, the CDR3 is TGCAGTGCTACCCACAGGTTCAATCAGCCCCAGCATTTT.

The chain joins TRBV11-2 to TRBJ2-1, with 9 positions matching TRBD2. Germline V gives CDR1 SGHAT, CDR2 FQNNGV. The CDR3 is made up of 20 amino acids. V dropped 5 bases and J dropped 0; count of bases not matched to a gene: 17. The DNA of the CDR3 is TGTGCCAGCAGCCGGCCGGGTGGCAACGCGCGGGAGGGCTCCTACAATGAGCAGTTCTTC. Translation gives CASSRPGGNAREGSYNEQFF. The entire variable domain, with the rest obtained from reference TRBV11-2 and TRBJ2-1, is as follows: EAGVAQSPRYKIIEKRQSVAFWCNPISGHATLYWYQQILGQGPKLLIQFQNNGVVDDSQLPKDRFSAERLKGVDSTLKIQPAKLEDSAVYLCASSRPGGNAREGSYNEQFFGPGTRLTVL.

The chain is built from TRBV7-8 and TRBJ2-2; a possible D gene is TRBD2 (6 bases). The CDR3 runs to 16 residues. V lost 4 bases and J 6 bases, leaving 18 bases between the germline ends. Germline CDR1 is SGHVS and CDR2 is FQNEAQ. CDR3 nucleotides: TGTGCCAGCAGCTCGGCCGGGACTCTATTTTCCGGGGAGCTGTTTTTT. Protein product: CASSSAGTLFSGELFF.